This T cell receptor beta chain derives from a study of blood T cell repertoires in COVID-19. Study-level background: Samples taken during acute and convalescent COVID-19 were collected in the United States, Italy and Spain. T cells, B-cell-depleted T cells, or PBMCs supplied cDNA or gDNA.

Those enrolled in Seattle joined during active infection and were followed longitudinally afterward. Per the original methods: Amplification of reference gene primers provided the estimated nucleated cell counts. This table comes from immunoSEQ multiplex PCR, and its TCRdb copy is limited to in-frame clones, with some not included. V and J calls and clone size are copied from that table; D and trimming were computed from the DNA. The sample comprises about 340,000 clones, approximately 86% of which are singletons, and about 7.1% rests with the top ten. The CDR3 runs to 14 residues. Germline V gene lookup returns CDR1 SGHRS and CDR2 YFSETQ. The ends were cut back, 9 bases at V and 5 bases at J, with 17 bases in the middle.

The chain uses TRBV5-1 and TRBJ2-2; TRBD2 might be the D (5 bases). This TCR derives from a woman aged 55 to 70 with COVID-19, enrolled during active disease. The sample comprised peripheral blood. CDR3: CATKPLRGTGELFF. As DNA, the CDR3 is TGCGCCACCAAACCGCTTCGGGGAACCGGGGAGCTGTTTTTT.